The rows below give T cell receptor beta chains drawn from one sample of a study of T cells in Graves' hyperthyroidism and ophthalmopathy. TCRdb fed the multiplex PCR reads into MiXCR, producing one record per CDR3 protein. The sample has 700,000 to 950,000 distinct CDR3 sequences, approximately 40% seen once; the top ten hold 31%. The sample taken for sequencing was blood. The receptors originated from a middle-aged woman with Graves' hyperthyroidism. The CDR3 runs from the conserved cysteine through the conserved F or W. A D gene is named only where the DNA matches it firmly. Where a row states a size, it is once, few, many or the class of an expanded clone; other rows omit it.

size: -; J: TRBJ2-7; V: TRBV10-3; D: TRBD1; CDR3: CAISAGQGVNEQYF
size: -; J: TRBJ1-3; V: TRBV7-9; D: TRBD1; CDR3: CASSSRQGDGYTIYF
size: many; J: TRBJ2-7; V: TRBV29-1; D: TRBD2; CDR3: CSVETSKTYEQYF
size: few; J: TRBJ2-2; V: TRBV9; D: TRBD1; CDR3: CASIRGQSTGELFF
size: many; J: TRBJ1-4; V: TRBV20-1; D: TRBD1; CDR3: CSARDRTGLNEKLFF
size: -; J: TRBJ2-2; V: TRBV10-3; D: TRBD2; CDR3: CASNLSGADTGELFF
size: -; J: TRBJ1-1; V: TRBV28; D: TRBD1; CDR3: CASSPASEGAGNTEAFF
size: -; J: TRBJ2-7; V: TRBV6-1; D: -; CDR3: CASSRPQLDSYF
size: many; J: TRBJ1-2; V: TRBV12-3/TRBV12-4; D: -; CDR3: CASTAETLYGYTF
size: many; J: TRBJ2-7; V: TRBV10-3; D: TRBD1; CDR3: CAISPKGQTYEQYF
size: many; J: TRBJ1-2; V: TRBV20-1; D: TRBD1; CDR3: CSARDTGTGSYGYTF
size: few; J: TRBJ1-1; V: TRBV2; D: -; CDR3: CASSEWTESTEAFF
size: -; J: TRBJ2-5; V: TRBV20-1; D: TRBD2; CDR3: CSARGGIAGETQYF
size: once; J: -; V: TRBV20-1; D: TRBD2; CDR3: CGARPGLAKKNEQFF
size: -; J: TRBJ2-2; V: TRBV7-2; D: TRBD1; CDR3: CASSFRDRDGELFF
size: -; J: TRBJ2-2; V: TRBV9; D: -; CDR3: CASSVWRTATTGELFF
size: few; J: TRBJ2-2; V: TRBV7-2; D: -; CDR3: CASRDSLDTGELFF
size: many; J: TRBJ1-2; V: TRBV4-3; D: TRBD1; CDR3: CASSQGPRGTDGGYTF
size: -; J: TRBJ1-1; V: TRBV27; D: TRBD1; CDR3: CASSFGTVLNTEAFF
size: -; J: TRBJ1-5; V: TRBV20-1; D: -; CDR3: CSARRTDLKSNQPQHF
size: -; J: TRBJ1-6; V: TRBV19; D: -; CDR3: CASSIVLRENSPLHF
size: -; J: TRBJ1-2; V: TRBV7-8; D: -; CDR3: CASSQDLGTEHTF
size: -; J: TRBJ1-6; V: TRBV4-1; D: -; CDR3: CASSQKVGVPLHF
size: few; J: TRBJ1-2; V: TRBV6-2/TRBV6-3; D: -; CDR3: CASSYLPREVYGYTF